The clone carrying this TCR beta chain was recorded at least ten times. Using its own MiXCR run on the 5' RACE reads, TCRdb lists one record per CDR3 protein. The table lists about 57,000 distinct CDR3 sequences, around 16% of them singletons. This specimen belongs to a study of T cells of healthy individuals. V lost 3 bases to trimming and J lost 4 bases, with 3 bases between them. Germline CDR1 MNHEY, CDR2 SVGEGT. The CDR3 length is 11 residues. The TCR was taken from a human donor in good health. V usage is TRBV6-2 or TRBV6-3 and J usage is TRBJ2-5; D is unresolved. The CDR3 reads CASSYGETQYF. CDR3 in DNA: TGTGCCAGCAGTTATGGAGAGACCCAGTACTTC.